A single sample is the source of the 18 T cell receptor beta chains below, sequenced in a study of blood T cells in healthy people across ages. A second PCR of roughly 7 to 11 cycles used a sample-barcoded 5' primer and a J-beta primer mix. TCRdb re-called the 5' RACE reads with MiXCR, one entry per CDR3 protein. The profile covers 800,000 to 1,000,000 distinct CDR3 sequences, with under 50% appearing a single time and roughly 13% taken by the ten largest. The specimen sequenced was blood. All receptors derive from a man aged 25 to 40 in good health.

The chain carries TRBV11-3 and TRBJ2-1; D gene uncertain. The germline V gene encodes CDR1 SGHNT and CDR2 YENEEA. This CDR3 is 17 amino acids long. V was shortened by 1 base and J by 0 bases, with 13 bases between the two germline ends. CDR3 sequence reads: CASSLVAVESSYNEQFF. DNA of the CDR3: TGTGCCAGCAGCTTAGTGGCAGTTGAAAGCTCCTACAATGAGCAGTTCTTC.

V gene TRBV20-1 combines with J gene TRBJ1-2; unclear D gene. V lost 5 bases, J lost 0 bases, and 10 bases lay in between. Germline V gives CDR1 DFQATT, CDR2 SNEGSKA (reference sequence). CDR3 length equals 13 residues. CDR3 residues: CSASNPTNYGYTF. Here the CDR3 DNA reads TGCAGTGCTTCAAACCCCACTAACTATGGCTACACCTTC.

This clonotype came up once. The gene calls are TRBV7-9 and TRBJ1-2; 8 bases align to TRBD1. The CDR3 totals 16 residues. CDR1 and CDR2 from the germline V gene are SEHNR and FQNEAQ (reference sequence). The V and J ends lost 2 bases and 2 bases, in that order; junction bases with no gene match: 7. CDR3 amino acids: CASSLTTGQGNYGYTF. The DNA of the CDR3 is TGTGCCAGCAGCTTAACCACCGGACAGGGAAACTATGGCTACACCTTC.

This clonotype turned up a few times. This rearrangement joins TRBV10-3 to TRBJ2-7; D unresolved. Trimming stripped 7 bases from V and 5 bases from J, with 9 bases between. CDR1 ENHRY and CDR2 SYGVKD come from the germline V gene. CDR3 length: 11 residues. In DNA form, the CDR3 reads TGTGCCATCAAATCCCTCCACGAGCAGTACTTC. Its protein product is CAIKSLHEQYF.

The chain has TRBV19 and TRBJ2-2; D remains unclear. The V end lost 3 bases, the J end lost 4 bases, and 12 bases lay between the germline ends. CDR1 is LNHDA, CDR2 SQIVND, per germline (reference sequence). The CDR3 totals 15 residues. The CDR3 loop reads CASSILYSGTGELFF. The CDR3 coding sequence is TGTGCCAGTAGTATTCTATACAGTGGCACCGGGGAGCTGTTTTTT.

The chain uses TRBV6-5 and TRBJ2-7; 7 bases map to TRBD2. The CDR3 covers 16 residues. The junction had 14 bases not matched to a gene; V was cut back by 7 bases and J by 2 bases. CDR1 and CDR2 from the germline V gene are MNHEY and SVGAGI. CDR3 protein: CASTRGGAGLAYEQYF. The CDR3 coding sequence is TGTGCCAGCACCCGAGGAGGAGCGGGGTTAGCCTACGAGCAGTACTTC.

This clonotype appeared a few times. V and J are TRBV18 and TRBJ1-1; D is unresolved. There are 15 residues in the CDR3. Germline CDR1 KGHSH, CDR2 LQKENI. Trimming pared 0 bases from V and 5 bases from J, leaving 13 bases between. In nucleotides, the CDR3 is TGTGCCAGCTCACCACCCCGACCGAGTGGGACTGAAGCTTTCTTT. It translates to CASSPPRPSGTEAFF.

This clonotype has a handful of counts. The chain joins TRBV7-2 to TRBJ2-5; D might be TRBD1 or TRBD2, each matching 5 bases. The V end lost 1 base, the J end lost 1 base, and 13 bases lay between the germline ends. This CDR3 spans 16 amino acids. CDR1 and CDR2 from the germline V gene are SGHTA and FQGNSA. CDR3 residues: CASSLVDGGCQETQYF. The DNA of the CDR3 is TGTGCCAGCAGCTTAGTTGATGGGGGATGCCAAGAGACCCAGTACTTC.

This clonotype occurred a few times. CDR3 coding DNA: TGTGCCAGCAGTTCGGGACTAGCGGGGGAGCTAGCCAAAAACATTCAGTACTTC. Translated: CASSSGLAGELAKNIQYF. J is TRBJ2-4 and V is TRBV28; 14 bases fit TRBD2. Unmatched junction bases numbered 5, after V lost 4 bases and J lost 0 bases. The CDR3 has 18 amino acids. Per germline, CDR1 MDHEN and CDR2 SYDVKM. Supplemented by reference TRBV28 and TRBJ2-4, the full variable domain reads DVKVTQSSRYLVKRTGEKVFLECVQDMDHENMFWYRQDPGLGLRLIYFSYDVKMKEKGDIPEGYSVSREKKERFSLILESASTNQTSMYLCASSSGLAGELAKNIQYFGAGTRLSVL.

The gene calls are TRBV4-3 and TRBJ2-3; TRBD1 aligns across 9 bases. The CDR3 runs to 15 residues. Trimming took 0 bases from V and 4 from J; bases not matched to a gene: 2. Germline CDR1 is LGHNA and CDR2 is YSLEER. CDR3 residues: CASSQDRQGADTQYF. The CDR3 nucleotides are TGCGCCAGCAGCCAAGACAGACAGGGGGCAGATACGCAGTATTTT.

The CDR3 here is CASRSRGVEQFF. In DNA form, the CDR3 reads TGCGCCAGCAGGTCCAGGGGGGTCGAGCAGTTCTTC. The V and J genes are TRBV5-1 and TRBJ2-1; possibly TRBD1 for D (7 bases). V dropped 5 bases and J dropped 10 bases, with 13 bases sitting between them. The CDR3 spans 12 residues. CDR1 SGHRS and CDR2 YFSETQ come from the germline V gene.

This clonotype was seen only a few times. The chain recombines TRBV4-2 with TRBJ2-4, with D maybe TRBD2 (6 bases). The germline V gene has CDR1 LGHNA and CDR2 YNFKEQ. V lost 0 bases, J lost 3 bases, and 12 bases lay in between. The length of the CDR3 is 16 residues. DNA of the CDR3: TGTGCCAGCAGCCAAGATCTGCGGGGCGGCAAAAACATTCAGTACTTC. Translated, it gives CASSQDLRGGKNIQYF.

The rearrangement joins TRBV6-1 to TRBJ2-7; TRBD1 agrees at 7 bases. Germline V gives CDR1 MNHNS, CDR2 SASEGT. J gave up 6 bases and V 4 bases, and 15 bases lay outside the gene matches. The CDR3 is made up of 16 amino acids. The CDR3 region has the DNA TGTGCCAGCAGTGTCGACAAGACAGGGTTGGGCTGCGAGCAGTACTTC. It translates to CASSVDKTGLGCEQYF.

The rearrangement uses TRBV27 and TRBJ2-7; D is possibly TRBD1 or TRBD2 (5 bases each). The CDR3 covers 14 residues. The germline gives CDR1 MNHEY, CDR2 SMNVEV (reference sequence). Trimming shortened V by 6 bases and J by 2 bases, and 14 bases separated the two germline ends. Here the CDR3 DNA reads TGTGCCAGCAGACGGGGCGGATCTGCCTACGAGCAGTACTTC. Its translation is CASRRGGSAYEQYF.

The chain recombines TRBV21-1 with TRBJ2-1; TRBD1, the table's D call, was not compared with the DNA. TRBV21-1 is described as a pseudogene. This CDR3 is built from 15 residues. The CDR3 nucleotides read TGTGCCAGCAGCAAAGGAGGGGACAGAGAAAATGAGCAGTTCTTC. Translating gives CASSKGGDRENEQFF.

This sequence joins TRBV12-3 or TRBV12-4 and TRBJ1-5; the D gene is possibly TRBD1 (6 bases). V dropped 6 bases and J dropped 1 base, with 13 bases sitting between them. CDR3 size: 15 residues. The chain's CDR3 is CASRFSGTSNQPQHF. The CDR3 DNA sequence: TGTGCCAGCAGATTCTCCGGGACAAGCAATCAGCCCCAGCATTTT.

V is TRBV18 and J is TRBJ2-1; D is undetermined. The DNA matches TRBJ2-7 better at its end, which makes the J call doubtful. Germline values: CDR1 KGHSH, CDR2 LQKENI. The length of the CDR3 is 15 residues. The CDR3, as DNA: TGTGCCAGCGCCCACACGCCAGAGTCCTACAATGAGCAGTACTTC. Protein product: CASAHTPESYNEQYF.

This clonotype was recorded once. The chain carries TRBV7-2 and TRBJ1-2; the D is unclear. Trimming left V 5 bases short and J 3 bases short, with 13 bases between. The CDR3 runs 14 residues. In germline, CDR1 is SGHTA, CDR2 FQGNSA. DNA of the CDR3: TGTGCCAGCAGCCGACTGGACGGCCACTATGGCTACACCTTC. It codes for CASSRLDGHYGYTF.